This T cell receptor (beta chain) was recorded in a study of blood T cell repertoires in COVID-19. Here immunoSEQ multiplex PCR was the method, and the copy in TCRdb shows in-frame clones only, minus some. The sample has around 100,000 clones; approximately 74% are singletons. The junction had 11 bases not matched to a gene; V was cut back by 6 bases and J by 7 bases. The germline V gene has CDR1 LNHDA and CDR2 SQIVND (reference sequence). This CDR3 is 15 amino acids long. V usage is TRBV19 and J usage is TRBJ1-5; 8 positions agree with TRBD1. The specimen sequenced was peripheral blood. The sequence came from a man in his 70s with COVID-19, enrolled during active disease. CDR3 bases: TGTGCCAGTAGATCCGACAGGGGTCTGCGGCAGCCCCAGCATTTT. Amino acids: CASRSDRGLRQPQHF.